Here is one TCR beta chain with its context. The data were taken from a study of T cell responses to AZD1222 COVID-19 vaccine. The method was immunoSEQ multiplex PCR; TCRdb's version includes in-frame clones alone and lacks a portion of them. The data show about 110,000 clones, over 85% seen once. Trimming took 4 bases from V and 3 from J, leaving 16 bases between them. Looked up from germline, CDR1 is LNHDA and CDR2 is SQIVND (reference sequence). This CDR3 is 16 amino acids long. The TCR was taken from an adult in good health. The chain employs TRBV19 and TRBJ2-1; D is unclear. This material consisted of peripheral blood, taken on day 0 of MenACWY control vaccination. The CDR3 DNA reads TGTGCCAGTAGTAAAGGGCGGCAGATGAACTACAATGAGCAGTTCTTC. Amino acid sequence: CASSKGRQMNYNEQFF.